This T cell receptor (beta chain) came from a study of blood T cell repertoires in COVID-19 (TCRdb year 2020). Regarding the study in general: Collaborator samples came from the United States, Italy and Spain and covered acute and convalescent phases of COVID-19. Subjects who had been exposed to COVID-19, were actively infected with it, or had recovered from it provided the deeply sampled blood TCRbeta repertoires that made up the dataset. The sample metadata nearly always contained a de-identified subject ID, COVID-19 status, age in years and sex. Where available, HLA class I and class II types were obtained from metadata supplied by the sample provider rather than from assay-based typing. The repertoires were released in a freely available public database intended as a resource for research on the immune response to SARS-CoV-2. The prospective study material was composed of cDNA or gDNA derived from T cells, B-cell-depleted T cells, or PBMCs. The samples were drawn from two sources: the first 160 participants of the ongoing ImmuneRACE study, and 950 to 1,500 subjects contributed by 6 global collaborators. What the work shows at the level of the full study, not this receptor alone: The quantity of clinical and demographic metadata differed by source and by participant and was supplied without curation.

The immunoSEQ Assay, a bias-controlled multiplex PCR, was used to amplify TCRbeta CDR3 regions from genomic DNA. Turning to the authors' computational methods: Within the assay, amplification of reference gene primers was used to estimate how many nucleated cells each sample contained. To quantify the absolute abundance of each unique TCRbeta CDR3 rearrangement, sequence reads were collapsed and filtered. Productive Simpson clonality was computed per sample as the square root of Simpson's diversity index over productive rearrangements. TCRdb limited this immuneACCESS table to in-frame rearrangements with V and J called. A share of clones is missing; checked studies link under half to unresolved V genes, and the rest is unexplained. The V and J calls and clone size come from that table; D and trimming were worked out from the DNA. The sample table records about 480,000 clones; roughly nine tenths of these occur just once. Roughly 8.5% of the sample belongs to the ten largest clones.

In the case of this clone: The target of this receptor is not known. Base quality data are lacking; no much larger clone is found one base away.

CDR1 SNHLY and CDR2 FYNNEI were looked up in the germline V gene. The CDR3 measures 14 amino acids from cysteine to phenylalanine. Only CDR3 DNA is held: 42 bases, read in frame from base 1. Trimmed from V: 8 bases; trimmed from J: 2 bases; junction bases lacking a gene match: 7. Participants in the prospective study were enrolled through a virtual design, were aged 18 to 89 years, and lived in roughly 25 United States geographic areas. In the prospective study, cohorts were assigned on the basis of participant-reported clinical history obtained from a screening survey and a study questionnaire. ImmuneRACE Cohort 3 recovered participants were defined by two consecutive negative NP/OP PCR tests, healthcare professional clearance, or symptom resolution. Mobile phlebotomists in the prospective study collected whole blood, serum and a nasopharyngeal or oropharyngeal swab from every participant. Over a roughly two-month period, participants in the prospective study had the option of providing additional blood draws and questionnaires. Blood samples from the prospective study were shipped frozen or at room temperature prior to DNA extraction.

Recombination linked TRBV2 to TRBJ2-3; a stretch of 7 junction bases matches TRBD2. The source material was PBMCs or T cells enriched from blood (not recorded which). This TCR came from a woman aged 60-70 years who had recovered from COVID-19. The sequenced DNA is TGTGCCAGCGCCCCGGGAGGATTCACAGATACGCAGTATTTT. This translates into CASAPGGFTDTQYF.